These T cell receptor beta chains were read from a single sample in a study of T cells in Graves' hyperthyroidism and ophthalmopathy. TCRdb redid the calling of the multiplex PCR reads with MiXCR, one entry per CDR3 protein. The data contain hundreds of thousands of distinct CDR3 sequences, about 43% of them singletons. Sequenced: peripheral blood or thyroid tissue (not recorded which). The receptors stem from a woman between 18 and 29 years old with Graves' hyperthyroidism. Each CDR3 is given without its conserved first and last residue. D genes are given only for firm matches.

J gene	D gene	V gene	CDR3 protein
TRBJ1-1	NA	TRBV7-8	ASSYRTGNTEAF
NA	NA	TRBV10-3	ASFVETQETQY
TRBJ1-2	NA	TRBV10-3	AIKKGQGNYGYT
TRBJ1-4	NA	TRBV29-1	SVGHPGEKLF
TRBJ2-5	TRBD1	TRBV5-1	ASSLGQGLETQY
TRBJ1-5	TRBD1	TRBV24-1	ATSDSAGGSQPQH
TRBJ1-2	TRBD1	TRBV15	ATSRDRGSGYT
TRBJ2-5	NA	TRBV6-5	ASSVGPKETQY
TRBJ1-3	NA	TRBV7-8	ASSFTGFVRDTIY
TRBJ2-5	NA	TRBV5-6	ASSLPETKTQY
TRBJ2-7	TRBD1	TRBV2	ASSRQGQNEGKAY
TRBJ2-7	TRBD2	TRBV19	ASSPRLAGPYEQY
TRBJ1-5	NA	TRBV6-5	ASSYRGVQRNQPQH
TRBJ1-5	NA	TRBV25-1	ASSVQGGDQPQH
TRBJ2-7	NA	TRBV2	ASSEGGPYGQY
TRBJ2-7	TRBD1	TRBV29-1	SVLGQGYEQY
TRBJ1-2	NA	TRBV7-2	ASSFGLDGGYT
TRBJ1-1	TRBD1	TRBV12-3/TRBV12-4	ASSPWTGLNTEAF
TRBJ1-2	NA	TRBV20-1	SARATGNYGYT
TRBJ1-2	NA	TRBV7-6	ASSLGTDGYGYT
TRBJ2-7	TRBD1	TRBV7-9	ASSLVGTGTEQY
TRBJ2-2	NA	TRBV7-3	ASSLSLNTGELF
TRBJ1-4	TRBD1	TRBV7-8	ASSLDGQGEKLF
TRBJ2-7	TRBD2	TRBV6-5	ASSYSREGPHEQY
TRBJ1-2	TRBD1	TRBV7-8	ASSLTSGGDYGYT
TRBJ1-2	NA	TRBV5-1	ASSWGGSEAGYGYT
TRBJ1-2	TRBD1	TRBV25-1	ASSGDRVFNGYT
TRBJ1-2	NA	TRBV5-1	ASSLGGQYYGYT
TRBJ1-4	NA	TRBV29-1	SVEVPGGVEKLF
TRBJ1-1	NA	TRBV10-3	AIRITLQRNTEAF
TRBJ1-5	TRBD1	TRBV29-1	SARQGAGNQPQH
TRBJ1-6	NA	TRBV25-1	ASSEGNSPLH
TRBJ1-6	TRBD1	TRBV7-2	ASSFTGQGGSPLH
TRBJ2-2	TRBD2	TRBV6-1	ASSTTTSPGELF
TRBJ2-2	NA	TRBV24-1	ATSDRDIRDNEQF
TRBJ1-4	TRBD1	TRBV11-2	ASSHTQGAFEKLF
TRBJ2-5	NA	TRBV7-9	ASSLARFGRETQY
TRBJ1-1	NA	TRBV5-6	ASSVRGTDTEAF
TRBJ1-1	NA	TRBV7-2	ASSSGILDTEAF
TRBJ2-3	NA	TRBV7-2	ASSPYRADTQY
TRBJ2-7	TRBD1	TRBV7-2	ASSSGGSGVEQY
TRBJ1-5	NA	TRBV10-3	AISADGPSNQPQH
TRBJ2-7	NA	TRBV11-2	ASSLVYQNYEQY
TRBJ2-7	NA	TRBV7-9	ASSRGVPYEQY
TRBJ1-3	NA	TRBV29-1	SVENGNTIY
TRBJ2-7	NA	TRBV10-3	AISERDGSYGYEQY
TRBJ2-3	NA	TRBV6-2/TRBV6-3	AARGGETDTQY
TRBJ1-5	NA	TRBV20-1	SADPGTVLNQPQH
TRBJ1-2	NA	TRBV29-1	SVVGEGYGYT
TRBJ2-7	NA	TRBV7-9	ARSSPGTRGEEQY
TRBJ1-5	NA	TRBV20-1	SARVGSRSNQPQH
TRBJ1-4	NA	TRBV25-1	ASSFSPIGNEKLF
TRBJ1-1	NA	TRBV7-2	ASSLGASTLNTEAF
TRBJ1-1	NA	TRBV7-9	ASSTTYRVGTEAF
TRBJ1-6	NA	TRBV7-9	ASSHIDSPLH
TRBJ2-7	NA	TRBV25-1	ASSRELADEQY
TRBJ1-6	NA	TRBV15	ATSRDVGLISPLH